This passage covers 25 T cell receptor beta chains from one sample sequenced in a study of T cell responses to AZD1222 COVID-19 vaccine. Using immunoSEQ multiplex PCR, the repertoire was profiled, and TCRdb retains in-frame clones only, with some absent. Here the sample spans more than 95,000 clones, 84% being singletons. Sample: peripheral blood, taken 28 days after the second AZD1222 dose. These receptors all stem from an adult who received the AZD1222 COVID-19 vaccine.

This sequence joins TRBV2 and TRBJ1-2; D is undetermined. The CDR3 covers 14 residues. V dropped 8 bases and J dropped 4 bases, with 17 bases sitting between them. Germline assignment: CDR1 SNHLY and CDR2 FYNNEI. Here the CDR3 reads CASAANPSFYGYTF. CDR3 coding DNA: TGTGCCAGCGCCGCAAACCCATCATTCTATGGCTACACCTTC.

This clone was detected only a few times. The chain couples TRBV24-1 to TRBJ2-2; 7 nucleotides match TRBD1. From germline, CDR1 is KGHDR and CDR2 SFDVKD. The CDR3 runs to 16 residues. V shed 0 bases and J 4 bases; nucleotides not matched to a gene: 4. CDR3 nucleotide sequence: TGTGCCACCAGTGATTTGCAAGGGACAGTCACCGGGGAGCTGTTTTTT. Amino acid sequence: CATSDLQGTVTGELFF.

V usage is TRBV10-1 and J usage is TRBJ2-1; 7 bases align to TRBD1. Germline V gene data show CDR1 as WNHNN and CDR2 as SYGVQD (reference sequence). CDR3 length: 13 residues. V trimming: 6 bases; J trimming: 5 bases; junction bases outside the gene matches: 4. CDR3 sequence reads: CASSMTGNNEQFF. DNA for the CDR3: TGCGCCAGCAGCATGACAGGGAACAATGAGCAGTTCTTC.

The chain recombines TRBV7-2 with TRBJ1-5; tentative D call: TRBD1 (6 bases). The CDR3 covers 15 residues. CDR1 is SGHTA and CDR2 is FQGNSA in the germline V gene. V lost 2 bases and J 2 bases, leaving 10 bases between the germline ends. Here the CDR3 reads CASSLRGEGNQPQHF. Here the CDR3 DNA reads TGTGCCAGCAGCTTAAGGGGGGAGGGCAATCAGCCCCAGCATTTT.

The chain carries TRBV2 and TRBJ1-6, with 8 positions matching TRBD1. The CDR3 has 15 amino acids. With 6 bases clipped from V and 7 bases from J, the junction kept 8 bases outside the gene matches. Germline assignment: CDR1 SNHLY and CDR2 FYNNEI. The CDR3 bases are TGTGCCAGCAGCCCTGGACAGGGACTAAATTCACCCCTCCACTTT. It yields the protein CASSPGQGLNSPLHF.

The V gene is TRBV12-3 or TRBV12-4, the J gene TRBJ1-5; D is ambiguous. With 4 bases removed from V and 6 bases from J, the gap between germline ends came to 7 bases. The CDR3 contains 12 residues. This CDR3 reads CASSSEGQPQHF. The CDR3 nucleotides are TGTGCCAGCAGTTCGGAGGGTCAGCCCCAGCATTTT.

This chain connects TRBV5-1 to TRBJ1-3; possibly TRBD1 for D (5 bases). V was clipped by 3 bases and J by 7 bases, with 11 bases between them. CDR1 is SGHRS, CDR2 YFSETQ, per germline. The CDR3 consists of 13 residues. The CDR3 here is CASSSDGGNTIYF. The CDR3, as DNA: TGCGCCAGCAGCTCCGACGGGGGGAACACCATATATTTT.

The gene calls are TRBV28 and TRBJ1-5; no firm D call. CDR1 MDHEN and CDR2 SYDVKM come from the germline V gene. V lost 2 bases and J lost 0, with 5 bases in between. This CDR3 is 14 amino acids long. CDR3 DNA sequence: TGTGCCAGCAGTTTAGAAGTTAGCAATCAGCCCCAGCATTTT. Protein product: CASSLEVSNQPQHF.

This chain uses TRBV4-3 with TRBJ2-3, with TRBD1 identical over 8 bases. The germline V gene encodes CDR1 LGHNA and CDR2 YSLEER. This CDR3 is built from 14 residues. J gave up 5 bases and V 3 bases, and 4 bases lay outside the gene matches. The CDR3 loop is CASSHQGAGDTQYF. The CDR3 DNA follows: TGCGCCAGCAGCCACCAGGGGGCGGGAGATACGCAGTATTTT.

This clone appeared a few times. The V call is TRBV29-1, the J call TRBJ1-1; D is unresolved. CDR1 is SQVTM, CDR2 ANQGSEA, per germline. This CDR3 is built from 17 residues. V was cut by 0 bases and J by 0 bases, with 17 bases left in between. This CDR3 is CSVEDPYGPKMNTEAFF. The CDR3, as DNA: TGCAGCGTTGAAGATCCTTACGGACCGAAGATGAACACTGAAGCTTTCTTT.

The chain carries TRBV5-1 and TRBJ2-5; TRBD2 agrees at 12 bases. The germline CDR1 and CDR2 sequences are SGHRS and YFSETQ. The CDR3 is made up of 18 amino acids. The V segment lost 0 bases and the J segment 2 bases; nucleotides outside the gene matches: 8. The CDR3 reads CASSLALLAGGLQETQYF. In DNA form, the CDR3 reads TGCGCCAGCAGCTTGGCCCTCCTAGCGGGGGGGTTACAAGAGACCCAGTACTTC.

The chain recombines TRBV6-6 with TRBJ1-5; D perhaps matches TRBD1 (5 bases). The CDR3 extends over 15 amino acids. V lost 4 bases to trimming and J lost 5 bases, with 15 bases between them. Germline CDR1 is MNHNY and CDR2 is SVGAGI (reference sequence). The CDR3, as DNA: TGTGCCAGCAGTTCCTCGGGTGGGGGGTATCAGCCCCAGCATTTT. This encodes CASSSSGGGYQPQHF.

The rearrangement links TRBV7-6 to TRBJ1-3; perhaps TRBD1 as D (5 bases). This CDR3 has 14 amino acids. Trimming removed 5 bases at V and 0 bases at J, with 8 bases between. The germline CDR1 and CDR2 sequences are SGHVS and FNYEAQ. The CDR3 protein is CASSPRDSGNTIYF. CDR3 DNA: TGTGCCAGCAGCCCCAGGGACTCTGGAAACACCATATATTTT.

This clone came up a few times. The CDR3 DNA is TGTGCCAGCAGCTTGGTGCGGGGGGGCAGTGAGCAGTTCTTC. Its protein product is CASSLVRGGSEQFF. The J gene is TRBJ2-1, the V gene TRBV5-6, with 9 nucleotides matching TRBD2. Trimming took 0 bases from V and 9 from J; bases not matched to a gene: 4. The CDR3 is made up of 14 amino acids. The germline V gene has CDR1 SGHDT and CDR2 YYEEEE.

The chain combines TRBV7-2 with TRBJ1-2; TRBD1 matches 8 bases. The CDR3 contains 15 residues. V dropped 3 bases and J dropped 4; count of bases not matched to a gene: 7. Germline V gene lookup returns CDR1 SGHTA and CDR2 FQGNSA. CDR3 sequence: CASSLIQGAGYGYTF. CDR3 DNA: TGTGCCAGCAGCTTGATCCAGGGGGCAGGCTATGGCTACACCTTC.

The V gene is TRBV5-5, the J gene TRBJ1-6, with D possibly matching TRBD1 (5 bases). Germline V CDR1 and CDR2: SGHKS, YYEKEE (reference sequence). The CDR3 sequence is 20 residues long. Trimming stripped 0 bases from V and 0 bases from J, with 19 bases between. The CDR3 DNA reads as TGTGCCAGCAGCTTGGGACGTTATCCGGCAGGGAGCTCCTATAATTCACCCCTCCACTTT. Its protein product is CASSLGRYPAGSSYNSPLHF.

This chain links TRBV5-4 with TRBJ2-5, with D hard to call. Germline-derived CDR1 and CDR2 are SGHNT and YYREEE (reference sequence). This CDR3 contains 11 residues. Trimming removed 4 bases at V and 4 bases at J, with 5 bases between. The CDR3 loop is CASSGSETQYF. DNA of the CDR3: TGTGCCAGCAGCGGATCAGAGACCCAGTACTTC.

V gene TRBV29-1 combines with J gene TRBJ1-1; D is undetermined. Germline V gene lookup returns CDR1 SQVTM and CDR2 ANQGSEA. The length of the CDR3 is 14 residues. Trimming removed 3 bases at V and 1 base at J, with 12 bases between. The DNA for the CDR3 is TGCAGCGTTGACCAGAGGTGGGAGAACACTGAAGCTTTCTTT. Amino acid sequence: CSVDQRWENTEAFF.

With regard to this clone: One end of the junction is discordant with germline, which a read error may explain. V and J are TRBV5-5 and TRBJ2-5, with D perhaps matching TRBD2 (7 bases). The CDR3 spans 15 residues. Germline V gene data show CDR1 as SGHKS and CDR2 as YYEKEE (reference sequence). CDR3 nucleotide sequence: TGTGCCCGCAGCCGCCGAGGGGGGGGCCAAGAGACCCAGTACTTC. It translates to CARSRRGGGQETQYF. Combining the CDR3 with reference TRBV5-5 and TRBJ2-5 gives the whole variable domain DAGVTQSPTHLIKTRGQQVTLRCSPISGHKSVSWYQQVLGQGPQFIFQYYEKEERGRGNFPDRFSARQFPNYSSELNVNALLLGDSALYLCARSRRGGGQETQYFGPGTRLLVL.

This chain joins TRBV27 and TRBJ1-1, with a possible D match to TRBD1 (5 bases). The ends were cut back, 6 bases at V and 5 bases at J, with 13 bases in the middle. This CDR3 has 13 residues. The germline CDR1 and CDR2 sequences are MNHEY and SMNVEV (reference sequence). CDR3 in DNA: TGTGCCAGCAGCCTCCTCGGGACTACTGAAGCTTTCTTT. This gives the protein CASSLLGTTEAFF.

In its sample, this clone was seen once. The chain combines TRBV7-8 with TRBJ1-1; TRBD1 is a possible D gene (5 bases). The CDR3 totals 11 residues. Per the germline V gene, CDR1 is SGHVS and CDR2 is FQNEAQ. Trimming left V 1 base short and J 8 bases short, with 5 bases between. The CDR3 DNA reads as TGTGCCAGCAGCTTAGGGACAGAAGCTTTCTTT. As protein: CASSLGTEAFF.

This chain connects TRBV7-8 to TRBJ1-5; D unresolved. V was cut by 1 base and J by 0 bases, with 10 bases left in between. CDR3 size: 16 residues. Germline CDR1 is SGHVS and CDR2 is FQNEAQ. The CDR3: CASSLEGRLSNQPQHF. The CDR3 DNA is TGTGCCAGCAGCTTAGAAGGGCGCCTTAGCAATCAGCCCCAGCATTTT.

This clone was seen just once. CDR3 sequence reads: CASSDRQDGRYGYTF. The CDR3 region has the DNA TGCGCCAGCAGTGATCGACAGGACGGTCGTTATGGCTACACCTTC. The chain is built from TRBV10-2 and TRBJ1-2; tentatively, D is TRBD1 (6 bases). Looked up from germline, CDR1 is WSHSY and CDR2 is SAAADI. This CDR3 contains 15 residues. The V end was cut by 3 bases, the J end by 5 bases, with 16 bases between.

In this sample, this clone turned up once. The CDR3 loop reads CASSLWGTGNYGYTF. CDR3 nucleotides: TGTGCCAGCAGCTTATGGGGGACAGGGAACTATGGCTACACCTTC. The chain carries TRBV13 and TRBJ1-2; the match to TRBD1 covers 9 bases. Germline V lookup: CDR1 PRHDT, CDR2 FYEKMQ (reference sequence). This CDR3 spans 15 amino acids. The ends lost 2 bases at V and 2 bases at J; junction bases unmatched: 3.

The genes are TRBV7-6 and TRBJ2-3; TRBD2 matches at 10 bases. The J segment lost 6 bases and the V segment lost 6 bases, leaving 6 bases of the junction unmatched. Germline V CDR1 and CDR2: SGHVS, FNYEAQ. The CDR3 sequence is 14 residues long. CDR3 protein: CASSIAGGTDTQYF. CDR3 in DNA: TGTGCCAGCAGTATAGCGGGGGGAACGGATACGCAGTATTTT.